The clone carrying this T cell receptor (beta chain) was seen a handful of times. The source of the sample is a study of T-cell reconstitution after alpha-beta-depleted transplantation in children. Germline loops: CDR1 SGHTA, CDR2 FQGNSA. Trimming took off 11 bases at V and 0 bases at J, with 14 bases between the two ends. This CDR3 comprises 15 residues. A TCRbeta library incorporating unique molecular identifiers was prepared. TCRdb re-called the PCR reads with MiXCR, one entry per CDR3 protein. The sample shows about 500,000 distinct CDR3 sequences, 30% to 35% of them seen only once. The TCR was taken from a human donor who donated a stem cell graft to a child with aplastic anemia. Sequencing used PBMCs from the stem cell graft donor, obtained from the stem cell graft. V is TRBV7-2 and J is TRBJ2-6, with D perhaps matching TRBD1 (5 bases). CDR3 in DNA: TGTGCCGGGGCGAGACAGAGCTCTGGGGCCAACGTCCTGACTTTC. It is translated as CAGARQSSGANVLTF. The full variable domain, rest sourced from reference TRBV7-2 and TRBJ2-6, is GAGVSQSPSNKVTEKGKDVELRCDPISGHTALYWYRQSLGQGLEFLIYFQGNSAPDKSGLPSDRFSAERTGGSVSTLTIQRTQQEDSAVYLCAGARQSSGANVLTFGAGSRLTVL.